A single sample is the source of the 17 T cell receptor beta chains below, sequenced in a study of regulatory T cells in long-lasting Graves disease (dated by TCRdb to about 2021). The sample's time point, from its label and the paper: persistent/refractory GD, antithyroid drugs over 5 years with positive TRAb. For both TCR sequencing and RNA sequencing, RNA was extracted from PBMCs in TRIzol. Libraries came from multiplex PCR. The sequencing machine was an Illumina HiSeq 4000. To build TCR beta libraries, CDR3 regions were amplified by Arm-PCR using iRepertoire HTBI primers. TCRdb reprocessed the public reads (quality trimming at Q25 with fastp, clone calling with MiXCR) and kept in-frame beta chains. CDR3 protein sequences are deduplicated, and each keeps its most common genes and DNA. This sample comprises approximately 360,000 distinct CDR3 sequences, more than 20% of them detected only once. The ten largest account for 25% to 35% of the sample.

Sequences were derived from peripheral blood mononuclear cells (PBMCs), sampled when the disease was refractory, from a patient treated with antithyroid drugs. All receptors come from a woman in her 40s with Graves disease. Donor details come from another sample of the same person, matched by shared clones.

This clonotype showed up just once. The J gene is TRBJ2-5, the V gene TRBV28; the D gene could be TRBD1 or TRBD2 (5 bases each). V gave up 6 bases and J gave up 5 bases, with 16 bases separating them. The CDR3 sequence is 14 residues long. CDR1 and CDR2 from the germline V gene are MDHEN and SYDVKM. This CDR3 reads CASSLMRDRETQYF. CDR3 DNA: TGTGCCAGCAGCTTAATGAGGGACCGGGAGACCCAGTACTTC.

This clonotype has a count of ten or more. V and J are TRBV3-1 and TRBJ1-5; tentative D call: TRBD1 (5 bases). Germline loops: CDR1 LGHDT, CDR2 YNNKEL (reference sequence). The germline V and J ends were trimmed by 6 bases and 4 bases, with 10 bases remaining between them. There are 13 residues in the CDR3. The CDR3 nucleotides are TGTGCCAGCAGTGACAGCCCGAATCAGCCCCAGCATTTT. Translation gives CASSDSPNQPQHF.

This clonotype was observed many times. This chain connects TRBV7-2 to TRBJ2-5; 9 positions match TRBD1. This CDR3 has 16 residues. CDR1 is SGHTA and CDR2 is FQGNSA in the germline V gene. V lost 1 base to trimming and J lost 1 base; unmatched junction nucleotides: 4. For the CDR3, the DNA is TGTGCCAGCAGCTTAGTGGACAGGGGCTCCCAAGAGACCCAGTACTTC. It yields the protein CASSLVDRGSQETQYF.

V is TRBV5-1 and J is TRBJ2-2, with 12 bases aligning to TRBD2. Germline V lookup: CDR1 SGHRS, CDR2 YFSETQ. Trimming took 4 bases from V and 6 from J; bases not matched to a gene: 4. The CDR3 is made up of 15 amino acids. Here the CDR3 DNA reads TGCGCCAGCAGCAAGACTAGCGGGAGTCCCGGGGAGCTGTTTTTT. Protein sequence: CASSKTSGSPGELFF.

The chain has TRBV28 and TRBJ2-7, with 10 bases that match TRBD2. The CDR3 extends over 18 amino acids. V gave up 7 bases and J gave up 4 bases; unmatched junction bases: 19. CDR1 is MDHEN and CDR2 is SYDVKM in the germline V gene. CDR3 in amino acids: CASIAPASGRSVWYEQYF. DNA for the CDR3: TGTGCCAGCATCGCACCCGCTAGCGGGAGATCTGTGTGGTACGAGCAGTACTTC. Together with reference TRBV28 and TRBJ2-7, the CDR3 gives the full variable domain: DVKVTQSSRYLVKRTGEKVFLECVQDMDHENMFWYRQDPGLGLRLIYFSYDVKMKEKGDIPEGYSVSREKKERFSLILESASTNQTSMYLCASIAPASGRSVWYEQYFGPGTRLTVT.

This clonotype showed up just a few times. The chain employs TRBV5-1 and TRBJ1-2, with TRBD1 matching over 9 bases. The CDR3 length is 16 residues. The trim removed 4 bases at V and 1 base at J, leaving 8 bases unmatched. Germline V gene sequence: CDR1 SGHRS, CDR2 YFSETQ. CDR3 amino acids: CASSLPGTGINYGYTF. The CDR3, as DNA: TGCGCCAGCAGCCTCCCCGGGACAGGGATTAACTATGGCTACACCTTC.

This clonotype showed up many times. The chain employs TRBV28 and TRBJ1-5; D call uncertain. CDR3 length: 15 amino acids. CDR1 and CDR2 (germline): MDHEN, SYDVKM. Trimming removed 5 bases from V and 9 bases from J, with 20 bases in between. In DNA, the CDR3 is TGTGCCAGCAGTCGATGGGCAGGCACCGCGGTGCCCCAGCATTTT. This codes for CASSRWAGTAVPQHF.

As concerns this clonotype: This likely comes from a read error, as the CDR3 has no conserved phenylalanine or tryptophan at its end. The genes are TRBV7-9 and TRBJ2-7; D is ambiguous. Trimming left V 6 bases short and J 2 bases short, with 11 bases between. Germline CDR1 reads SEHNR; CDR2 reads FQNEAQ (reference sequence). The CDR3 spans 13 residues. The CDR3 sequence: CASRRIGAYEQYS. The CDR3, as DNA: TGTGCCAGCAGAAGAATAGGAGCCTACGAGCAGTACTCC.

This chain joins TRBV28 and TRBJ1-3, with unresolved D. Trimming stripped 1 base from V and 0 bases from J, with 13 bases between. CDR1 MDHEN and CDR2 SYDVKM come from the germline V gene. CDR3 length: 17 residues. The CDR3 region is CASSLLRPRASGNTIYF. The CDR3 bases are TGTGCCAGCAGTTTATTAAGGCCCAGAGCCTCTGGAAACACCATATATTTT.

This clonotype was seen repeatedly, ten times or more. The V gene is TRBV2, the J gene TRBJ1-3; D possibly corresponds to TRBD1 (6 bases). Germline V gene sequence: CDR1 SNHLY, CDR2 FYNNEI. V was trimmed by 6 bases and J by 5 bases, leaving 14 bases between them. The CDR3 spans 14 residues. As DNA, the CDR3 is TGTGCCAGCAGCCAAGGGGGGAGGCGAAACACCATATATTTT. Translation: CASSQGGRRNTIYF. The full variable domain, its missing parts supplied by reference TRBV2 and TRBJ1-3, is EPEVTQTPSHQVTQMGQEVILRCVPISNHLYFYWYRQILGQKVEFLVSFYNNEISEKSEIFDDQFSVERPDGSNFTLKIRSTKLEDSAMYFCASSQGGRRNTIYFGEGSWLTVV.

This rearrangement joins TRBV28 to TRBJ2-1; TRBD2 aligns across 16 bases. Unmatched junction bases numbered 6, after V lost 4 bases and J lost 6 bases. The CDR3 is 17 amino acids. Germline V gives CDR1 MDHEN, CDR2 SYDVKM. The CDR3 DNA follows: TGTGCCAGCAGTTACACGGGACTAGCGGGAGGGCCCAATGAGCAGTTCTTC. Encoded protein: CASSYTGLAGGPNEQFF.

The sample holds one count of this clonotype. The rearrangement joins TRBV2 to TRBJ2-6; no firm D call. V lost 6 bases and J 0 bases, leaving 15 bases between the germline ends. Germline assignment: CDR1 SNHLY and CDR2 FYNNEI. The CDR3 runs 17 residues. The CDR3 protein is CASSLKAGLSGANVLTF. CDR3 DNA sequence: TGTGCCAGCAGCTTGAAGGCAGGCCTCTCTGGGGCCAACGTCCTGACTTTC.

The CDR3 coding sequence is TGTGCCAGCAGTGCTGACTACTCCACCGGGGAGCTGTTTTTT. It yields the protein CASSADYSTGELFF. This chain joins TRBV6-1 and TRBJ2-2, with D perhaps TRBD2 (5 bases). This CDR3 region has 14 residues. V shed 4 bases and J shed 4 bases, with 10 bases lying between them. Germline loops: CDR1 MNHNS, CDR2 SASEGT.

This clonotype was detected ten times or more. The junction departs from germline at one end; a sequencing error may be responsible. The chain combines TRBV18 with TRBJ2-5; D tentatively fits TRBD1 or TRBD2 (5 bases each). There are 14 residues in the CDR3. Germline V lookup: CDR1 KGHSH, CDR2 LQKENI. The CDR3 nucleotides are TGTGCCAGCTCACCGATCCGGGAACAGGAGACTCAGTACTTC. Amino acids: CASSPIREQETQYF.

The CDR3 DNA reads TGTGCCAGCAGTTTATGGCTAGTGGGAAGGAACACCGGGGAGCTGTTTTTT. Its protein is CASSLWLVGRNTGELFF. J is TRBJ2-2 and V is TRBV27; D is unresolved. Germline CDR1 reads MNHEY; CDR2 reads SMNVEV (reference sequence). This CDR3 has 17 amino acids. Trimming removed 1 base at V and 1 base at J, with 13 bases between.

In this sample, this clonotype turned up many times. This chain links TRBV20-1 with TRBJ2-5; TRBD2 matches 8 bases. Trimming at V came to 3 bases and at J to 2 bases, leaving 5 bases not matched to a gene. CDR1 is DFQATT and CDR2 is SNEGSKA in the germline V gene (reference sequence). The CDR3 runs 14 residues. This chain's CDR3 is CSARPIAGQETQYF. The CDR3 DNA reads as TGCAGTGCTAGGCCGATAGCGGGGCAAGAGACCCAGTACTTC.

The rearrangement joins TRBV2 to TRBJ2-3, with D possibly being TRBD2 (6 bases). V was cut by 7 bases and J by 4 bases, with 24 bases left in between. The CDR3 is 17 amino acids. In germline, CDR1 is SNHLY, CDR2 FYNNEI. CDR3 nucleotide sequence: TGTGCCAGCAAAATGCCACCGTTTGGTGGGAGGCCAGATACGCAGTATTTT. This sequence encodes CASKMPPFGGRPDTQYF. Full variable domain (missing parts from reference TRBV2 and TRBJ2-3): EPEVTQTPSHQVTQMGQEVILRCVPISNHLYFYWYRQILGQKVEFLVSFYNNEISEKSEIFDDQFSVERPDGSNFTLKIRSTKLEDSAMYFCASKMPPFGGRPDTQYFGPGTRLTVL.